Sequencing of this TCR beta chain was carried out in a study of blood T cell repertoires in COVID-19. The wider study: Nucleic acid was either cDNA or gDNA, and it came from T cells, B-cell-depleted T cells, or PBMCs.

This CDR3 is built from 17 residues. Trimming at V came to 1 base and at J to 0 bases, leaving 1 base not matched to a gene. Germline V gene lookup returns CDR1 SGHTA and CDR2 FQGNSA. Using immunoSEQ multiplex PCR, the repertoire was profiled, and TCRdb retains in-frame clones only, with some absent. The table lists roughly 220,000 clones, approximately 83% of them singletons. Source material: peripheral blood. The receptor was derived from a young woman who had recovered from COVID-19. The rearrangement joins TRBV7-2 to TRBJ2-6; 9 bases match TRBD2. The CDR3 DNA reads as TGTGCCAGCAGCTTAGGTAGCGGGGGCTCTGGGGCCAACGTCCTGACTTTC. It encodes CASSLGSGGSGANVLTF.